The clone carrying this TCR beta chain was recorded at least ten times. Its specificity is unknown. The source of the sample is a study of T cells after posttransplantation cyclophosphamide. The related graft donor's blood sample was taken on the day of bone marrow donation. Germline CDR1 and CDR2: MNHEY and SVGEGT. CDR3 length: 15 residues. V gave up 4 bases and J gave up 4 bases; unmatched junction bases: 6. Data came from immunoSEQ multiplex PCR; TCRdb stores just in-frame clones and leaves some out. The table lists 30,000 to 35,000 clones, with no singletons. Study results and limitations: Later blood repertoires were often dominated by clones from the donor CD8+ memory compartment. Skin or GI-infiltrating T cells shared few TRB sequences with blood.

This chain joins TRBV6-2 or TRBV6-3 and TRBJ2-5; TRBD1 aligns across 10 bases. The sample taken for sequencing was PBMCs. This clonotype was obtained from a woman aged 25 to 39 in good health and a related stem cell transplant donor. CDR3 loop: CASSSPGQGTETQYF. CDR3 DNA: TGTGCCAGCAGTTCCCCGGGACAGGGGACAGAGACCCAGTACTTC.